These T cell receptor beta chains were read from a single sample in a study of T cells after posttransplantation cyclophosphamide. The data were produced by immunoSEQ multiplex PCR, yet TCRdb's version contains in-frame clones alone and is incomplete. Here the sample spans some 47,000 clones, 86% being singletons. Sequencing used PBMCs. Source of these receptors: a man in his thirties or forties with a blood cancer, CMV-positive, and with a related stem cell donor. Each CDR3 is given with its conserved first and last residue. A D gene is named only where the DNA matches it firmly. Not every row has a clone size; where given, it reads once, few, many or a size class.

cdr3_nt: TGTGCCAGCAGCTCGGGGGGTTATTCCTACGAGCAGTACTTC
cdr3_aa: CASSSGGYSYEQYF
d_call: TRBD2
clone_size: .
j_call: TRBJ2-7
v_call: TRBV7-6

cdr3_nt: TGTGCCAGCAGCCCCAATACGCAGTATTTT
cdr3_aa: CASSPNTQYF
d_call: .
clone_size: .
j_call: TRBJ2-3
v_call: TRBV7-8

cdr3_nt: TGTGCCAGCAGTCCGGGACTCCAGACCTACTACGAGCAGTACTTC
cdr3_aa: CASSPGLQTYYEQYF
d_call: .
clone_size: .
j_call: TRBJ2-7
v_call: TRBV5-5

cdr3_nt: TGTGCCAGCAGTGATGACTCCGGGGAGCTGTTTTTT
cdr3_aa: CASSDDSGELFF
d_call: .
clone_size: .
j_call: TRBJ2-2
v_call: TRBV2

cdr3_nt: TGTGCCAGCAGCCCGAGACAGGGGTTCGGCTACACCTTC
cdr3_aa: CASSPRQGFGYTF
d_call: TRBD1
clone_size: few
j_call: TRBJ1-2
v_call: TRBV6-5

cdr3_nt: TGTGCCAGCAGGGTGACAGGGGAGGGGAATGAAAAACTGTTTTTT
cdr3_aa: CASRVTGEGNEKLFF
d_call: TRBD1
clone_size: .
j_call: TRBJ1-4
v_call: TRBV6-5

cdr3_nt: TGTGCCAGCAGTGAGCAGCGACGAACCAACGTCCTGACTTTC
cdr3_aa: CASSEQRRTNVLTF
d_call: .
clone_size: .
j_call: TRBJ2-6
v_call: TRBV6-1

cdr3_nt: TGTGCCAGTAGCAGGCAGGACTACACAGATACGCAGTATTTT
cdr3_aa: CASSRQDYTDTQYF
d_call: .
clone_size: .
j_call: TRBJ2-3
v_call: TRBV19

cdr3_nt: TGCGCCAGCAGCTTGTCTAGCGGGGTTTCCTACGAGCAGTACTTC
cdr3_aa: CASSLSSGVSYEQYF
d_call: TRBD2
clone_size: .
j_call: TRBJ2-7
v_call: TRBV5-1

cdr3_nt: TGTGCCAGCTCACCAAATTATTCAGACCAAGAGACCCAGTACTTC
cdr3_aa: CASSPNYSDQETQYF
d_call: .
clone_size: .
j_call: TRBJ2-5
v_call: TRBV18

cdr3_nt: TGTGCCAGCAAAGGGACAGGGAGAGTTCAGCCCCAGCATTTT
cdr3_aa: CASKGTGRVQPQHF
d_call: TRBD1
clone_size: .
j_call: TRBJ1-5
v_call: TRBV28

cdr3_nt: TGTGCCACCAGCAGAACCACCGTAGGGCTAGCAGGAGATACGCAGTATTTT
cdr3_aa: CATSRTTVGLAGDTQYF
d_call: .
clone_size: .
j_call: TRBJ2-3
v_call: TRBV15

cdr3_nt: TGTGCCAGTCGGGGGGACAACAATGAGCAGTTCTTC
cdr3_aa: CASRGDNNEQFF
d_call: .
clone_size: .
j_call: TRBJ2-1
v_call: TRBV19

cdr3_nt: TGTTCTACTCGGGGAGGGGCTAACTATGGCTACACCTTC
cdr3_aa: CSTRGGANYGYTF
d_call: .
clone_size: .
j_call: TRBJ1-2
v_call: TRBV5-8

cdr3_nt: TGTGCCAGCAGCCCAAGGACAGGGATTAGGTTCTTC
cdr3_aa: CASSPRTGIRFF
d_call: TRBD1
clone_size: .
j_call: TRBJ2-1
v_call: TRBV27

cdr3_nt: TGTGCCAGCAGCCCCTCCGGGCGGGCCTACGAGCAGTACTTC
cdr3_aa: CASSPSGRAYEQYF
d_call: .
clone_size: .
j_call: TRBJ2-7
v_call: TRBV7-6

cdr3_nt: TGTGCCAGCAGCCAGGGAAGCCATAGGCAAGAGACCCAGTACTTC
cdr3_aa: CASSQGSHRQETQYF
d_call: .
clone_size: .
j_call: TRBJ2-5
v_call: TRBV2

cdr3_nt: TGTGCCAGTAGCGCGAGTTCCTACAATGAGCAGTTCTTC
cdr3_aa: CASSASSYNEQFF
d_call: .
clone_size: .
j_call: TRBJ2-1
v_call: TRBV19

cdr3_nt: TGCGCCAGCGGGGGGACAGGAGCCATGAACACTGAAGCTTTCTTT
cdr3_aa: CASGGTGAMNTEAFF
d_call: TRBD1
clone_size: .
j_call: TRBJ1-1
v_call: TRBV5-1

cdr3_nt: TGTGCCAGCAGCACCCCCCGGACAGGGCCTGTCTACGAGCAGTACTTC
cdr3_aa: CASSTPRTGPVYEQYF
d_call: TRBD1
clone_size: .
j_call: TRBJ2-7
v_call: TRBV11-2

cdr3_nt: TGTGCCAGCTCACCTGGACAGAGACTTGTTGAAGCTTTCTTT
cdr3_aa: CASSPGQRLVEAFF
d_call: .
clone_size: .
j_call: TRBJ1-1
v_call: TRBV18

cdr3_nt: TGCGCCAGCAGCTTCGAACAGGTTCCTAACGAGCAGTACTTC
cdr3_aa: CASSFEQVPNEQYF
d_call: .
clone_size: .
j_call: TRBJ2-7
v_call: TRBV5-1

cdr3_nt: TGTGCCAGCAGTCCCCGGACAGGGGATCGGCAGCCCCAGCATTTT
cdr3_aa: CASSPRTGDRQPQHF
d_call: TRBD1
clone_size: .
j_call: TRBJ1-5
v_call: TRBV6-1

cdr3_nt: TGTGCCAGCAGTTCAGCAAGGACAGGTTACAATCAGCCCCAGCATTTT
cdr3_aa: CASSSARTGYNQPQHF
d_call: TRBD1
clone_size: .
j_call: TRBJ1-5
v_call: TRBV27

cdr3_nt: TGTGCCTGGAGTTTAGGGGGACTAGGGACCAATGAGCAGTTCTTC
cdr3_aa: CAWSLGGLGTNEQFF
d_call: TRBD2
clone_size: .
j_call: TRBJ2-1
v_call: TRBV30

cdr3_nt: TGTGCCAGCCGACAGGCGCAAGGGGGCTACACCTTC
cdr3_aa: CASRQAQGGYTF
d_call: .
clone_size: .
j_call: TRBJ1-2
v_call: TRBV28

cdr3_nt: TGTGCCAGCAGCACCTCGGACAGGGGGCGTATAAGTACCTACGAGCAGTACTTC
cdr3_aa: CASSTSDRGRISTYEQYF
d_call: TRBD1
clone_size: .
j_call: TRBJ2-7
v_call: TRBV13

cdr3_nt: TGCGCCAGCAGCCTGACGGCGGGCGGCTACGAGCAGTACTTC
cdr3_aa: CASSLTAGGYEQYF
d_call: .
clone_size: .
j_call: TRBJ2-7
v_call: TRBV5-1

cdr3_nt: TGTGCCAGCAGCTTGGGACTAGCGGGAATCCGGGAGCTGTTTTTT
cdr3_aa: CASSLGLAGIRELFF
d_call: TRBD2
clone_size: .
j_call: TRBJ2-2
v_call: TRBV5-8

cdr3_nt: TGTGCCAGTAGTTTCAATAGCAACCGGGAGCTGTTTTTT
cdr3_aa: CASSFNSNRELFF
d_call: .
clone_size: .
j_call: TRBJ2-2
v_call: TRBV19

cdr3_nt: TGCGCCAGCAGTACAATCAGGGGGCGAAATGCCTACGAGCAGTACTTC
cdr3_aa: CASSTIRGRNAYEQYF
d_call: TRBD1
clone_size: .
j_call: TRBJ2-7
v_call: TRBV5-1

cdr3_nt: TGTGCCAGTAGTATAGAACAGGGTCCAGATACGCAGTATTTT
cdr3_aa: CASSIEQGPDTQYF
d_call: .
clone_size: .
j_call: TRBJ2-3
v_call: TRBV19

cdr3_nt: TGCGCCAGCATCCAACAGGGGGGGCAGTTCTTC
cdr3_aa: CASIQQGGQFF
d_call: TRBD1
clone_size: few
j_call: TRBJ2-1
v_call: TRBV10-2

cdr3_nt: TGCGCCAGCAGCTTGGGGGTAGCGGCGACCTACGAGCAGTACTTC
cdr3_aa: CASSLGVAATYEQYF
d_call: .
clone_size: .
j_call: TRBJ2-7
v_call: TRBV5-1

cdr3_nt: TGTGCCAGCAGCTTATACAGCTTGGGTACGGAGACCCAGTACTTC
cdr3_aa: CASSLYSLGTETQYF
d_call: .
clone_size: .
j_call: TRBJ2-5
v_call: TRBV11-2

cdr3_nt: TGTGCCAGCAGTTACTTTCAGGGCTCTTCACCCCTCCACTTT
cdr3_aa: CASSYFQGSSPLHF
d_call: .
clone_size: .
j_call: TRBJ1-6
v_call: TRBV6-6

cdr3_nt: TGTGCCAGCAGTCCAACATTGGGGGGACGGGTCGAGCAGTACTTC
cdr3_aa: CASSPTLGGRVEQYF
d_call: .
clone_size: .
j_call: TRBJ2-7
v_call: TRBV27

cdr3_nt: TGTGCCAGCAGTTTATCGGACTCGAACAATGAGCAGTTCTTC
cdr3_aa: CASSLSDSNNEQFF
d_call: .
clone_size: .
j_call: TRBJ2-1
v_call: TRBV27

cdr3_nt: TGCGCCAGCAGCCTCCTTCTAGCGGGCCCCACAGATACGCAGTATTTT
cdr3_aa: CASSLLLAGPTDTQYF
d_call: TRBD2
clone_size: .
j_call: TRBJ2-3
v_call: TRBV4-1

cdr3_nt: TGTGCCTGGAGTGTTCTGAAGACTAGCGGGGGGAATCAGTTCTTC
cdr3_aa: CAWSVLKTSGGNQFF
d_call: TRBD2
clone_size: .
j_call: TRBJ2-1
v_call: TRBV30

cdr3_nt: TGTGCCAGCAGCTTACAGGGGGCGCTTCGGGATGAGCAGTTCTTC
cdr3_aa: CASSLQGALRDEQFF
d_call: TRBD1
clone_size: .
j_call: TRBJ2-1
v_call: TRBV7-2

cdr3_nt: TGTGCCAGCAGTGACCGGGGACAGGGGGTGACCTGGGGTTACAATGAGCAGTTCTTC
cdr3_aa: CASSDRGQGVTWGYNEQFF
d_call: TRBD1
clone_size: .
j_call: TRBJ2-1
v_call: TRBV6-1

cdr3_nt: TGTGCCAGTAGTATAGAAATCACAGGGATAACCAACCAAGAGACCCAGTACTTC
cdr3_aa: CASSIEITGITNQETQYF
d_call: .
clone_size: .
j_call: TRBJ2-5
v_call: TRBV19

cdr3_nt: TGTGCCAGCAGTACTAGCGGGAGGATCGACGAGCAGTACTTC
cdr3_aa: CASSTSGRIDEQYF
d_call: TRBD2
clone_size: .
j_call: TRBJ2-7
v_call: TRBV27

cdr3_nt: TGTGCCAGTAGTATAGATCTCAGGGGGGCCACAGATACGCAGTATTTT
cdr3_aa: CASSIDLRGATDTQYF
d_call: .
clone_size: .
j_call: TRBJ2-3
v_call: TRBV19

cdr3_nt: TGTGCCAGCAGTCGGGGACTAGCGGGACGAGAGACCCAGTACTTC
cdr3_aa: CASSRGLAGRETQYF
d_call: TRBD2
clone_size: .
j_call: TRBJ2-5
v_call: TRBV6-5

cdr3_nt: TGTGCCAGCAGTGTTACTAGCGGGGGGAGGGCTTTGCAGTACTTC
cdr3_aa: CASSVTSGGRALQYF
d_call: TRBD2
clone_size: .
j_call: TRBJ2-7
v_call: TRBV6-5

cdr3_nt: TGTGCCAGCAGCCAAGACAGTGCCCTCTACAATGAGCAGTTCTTC
cdr3_aa: CASSQDSALYNEQFF
d_call: .
clone_size: .
j_call: TRBJ2-1
v_call: TRBV5-4

cdr3_nt: TGTGCCAGCAGCACCTACAGGGTAGAGACCCAGTACTTC
cdr3_aa: CASSTYRVETQYF
d_call: .
clone_size: .
j_call: TRBJ2-5
v_call: TRBV7-2

cdr3_nt: TGCGCCAGCAGCCGACTAGCGGGAGTTGAGAACATTCAGTACTTC
cdr3_aa: CASSRLAGVENIQYF
d_call: TRBD2
clone_size: .
j_call: TRBJ2-4
v_call: TRBV4-1

cdr3_nt: TGCGCCAGCAGCCAAGAATGGGAGTCCACCTACAATGAGCAGTTCTTC
cdr3_aa: CASSQEWESTYNEQFF
d_call: .
clone_size: once
j_call: TRBJ2-1
v_call: TRBV4-1

cdr3_nt: TGTGCCAGCAGCTTGGAGAGACAGGGGCGCACTGAAGCTTTCTTT
cdr3_aa: CASSLERQGRTEAFF
d_call: TRBD1
clone_size: .
j_call: TRBJ1-1
v_call: TRBV5-4

cdr3_nt: TGTGCCAGCTCACCAAGGACAGGGCAAGAGACCCAGTACTTC
cdr3_aa: CASSPRTGQETQYF
d_call: TRBD1
clone_size: .
j_call: TRBJ2-5
v_call: TRBV18

cdr3_nt: TGTGCCAGCAGCTCGCCGGCGGGAGGGCCCTCGGTCGAGCAGTACTTC
cdr3_aa: CASSSPAGGPSVEQYF
d_call: TRBD2
clone_size: .
j_call: TRBJ2-7
v_call: TRBV7-9

cdr3_nt: TGTGCCAGCTACCTCCGAGGGAACAATGAGCAGTTCTTC
cdr3_aa: CASYLRGNNEQFF
d_call: .
clone_size: .
j_call: TRBJ2-1
v_call: TRBV2

cdr3_nt: TGTGCCAGCAGAAGCCAGGTCGGTCAGCCCCAGCATTTT
cdr3_aa: CASRSQVGQPQHF
d_call: .
clone_size: few
j_call: TRBJ1-5
v_call: TRBV27